The entry below describes one T cell receptor (beta chain). Antigen: not known. TCRdb reprocessed the RT-PCR reads with MiXCR, giving one entry per CDR3 protein. The data hold nearly 7,000 distinct CDR3 sequences, with roughly 84% observed a single time. The sample originates from a study of yellow fever vaccine responses in identical twins. Study findings and constraints: Each twin's T cell response to the vaccine was reported to look partly convergent and partly personalized.

The TCR comes from a woman between 18 and 30 years old who received the yellow fever vaccine. The sequencing here drew on T cells from blood (PBMCs), unsorted or a sorted subset (not recorded which), taken before or after yellow fever vaccination (not recorded which).

This CDR3 is CASSLAHSPGELFF. CDR3 DNA: TGTGCCAGCAGCTTAGCGCACAGCCCCGGGGAGCTGTTTTTT. This rearrangement joins TRBV11-1 to TRBJ2-2; no clear D gene. CDR1 SGHAT and CDR2 FQDESV come from the germline V gene (reference sequence). V gave up 0 bases and J gave up 6 bases, with 8 bases separating them. The CDR3 is 14 residues long.